The 8 T cell receptor beta chains below all came from one sample that was sequenced in a study of breast tumors, draining lymph nodes, adjacent tissues. Each CDR3 protein gets one entry after TCRdb re-called the multiplex PCR reads with MiXCR. Here the sample spans approximately 100,000 distinct CDR3 sequences, 20% to 25% being singletons. The lymph nodes were axillary draining lymph nodes from breast cancer patients. Sequenced input: axillary lymph node tissue. Receptors originate from a female donor with breast cancer. Some clones in this sample may be carry-over from other donors' samples.

Points on this clonotype: One base away lies a much larger clone, so this may be a sequencing read error. Given the absence of the conserved phenylalanine or tryptophan at the CDR3 end, a read error is likely. V and J are TRBV3-1 and TRBJ1-2; possibly TRBD1 for D (5 bases). From germline, CDR1 is LGHDT and CDR2 YNNKEL (reference sequence). V was pared by 6 bases and J by 8 bases, with 19 bases between. CDR3 length equals 14 residues. The CDR3 DNA follows: TGTGCCAGCAGAAACGGACGGGGACCCGAAGGCTACACCTCC. The encoded protein is CASRNGRGPEGYTS.

Many counts were recorded for this clonotype. The V and J genes are TRBV2 and TRBJ1-4; D unclear. Germline CDR1 reads SNHLY; CDR2 reads FYNNEI. The length of the CDR3 is 10 residues. Trimming stripped 11 bases from V and 6 bases from J, with 7 bases between. CDR3 sequence reads: CAARDEKLFF. The CDR3 DNA is TGTGCCGCGAGGGATGAAAAACTGTTTTTT.

This clonotype rates as medium-sized. This chain connects TRBV2 to TRBJ2-3; 8 bases line up with TRBD2. V gave up 4 bases and J gave up 2 bases; unmatched junction bases: 8. This CDR3 is 16 amino acids long. Looked up from germline, CDR1 is SNHLY and CDR2 is FYNNEI. The CDR3, as DNA: TGTGCCAGCAGTGTTGGTAGCGGGACCAACACAGATACGCAGTATTTT. This codes for CASSVGSGTNTDTQYF.

This clonotype appeared many times. This chain connects TRBV9 to TRBJ2-3; D uncertain. CDR3 length equals 15 residues. V shed 0 bases and J shed 0 bases, with 8 bases lying between them. In germline, CDR1 is SGDLS, CDR2 YYNGEE. For the CDR3, the DNA is TGTGCCAGCAGCGTAGGAAGTGGGAGCACAGATACGCAGTATTTT. It translates to CASSVGSGSTDTQYF.

This clonotype was detected ten times or more. This chain links TRBV19 with TRBJ2-3, with 10 bases that match TRBD2. The germline gives CDR1 LNHDA, CDR2 SQIVND (reference sequence). V was pared by 9 bases and J by 4 bases, with 7 bases of the junction left unmatched. CDR3 length: 14 amino acids. DNA for the CDR3: TGTGCCAGCAGGGCTAGCGGGAGCGCAGATACGCAGTATTTT. As protein: CASRASGSADTQYF. The full variable domain, completed using reference TRBV19 and TRBJ2-3, is DGGITQSPKYLFRKEGQNVTLSCEQNLNHDAMYWYRQDPGQGLRLIYYSQIVNDFQKGDIAEGYSVSREKKESFPLTVTSAQKNPTAFYLCASRASGSADTQYFGPGTRLTVL.

This clonotype was seen repeatedly, ten times or more. The chain couples TRBV5-1 to TRBJ2-3; D is perhaps TRBD1 or TRBD2 (5 bases each). Germline CDR1 is SGHRS and CDR2 is YFSETQ. V lost 0 bases and J 1 base, leaving 12 bases between the germline ends. The CDR3 totals 16 residues. The CDR3 DNA follows: TGCGCCAGCAGCTTGGGGGGGTCGCCGGGCACAGATACGCAGTATTTT. Translation gives CASSLGGSPGTDTQYF.

There are a few counts of this clonotype. This could be a read error, since a much larger clone is one nucleotide away. The chain employs TRBV7-8 and TRBJ2-1; TRBD1 aligns across 8 bases. Germline CDR1 SGHVS, CDR2 FQNEAQ. This CDR3 has 16 amino acids. Losses at the gene ends were 5 bases for V and 6 bases for J; bases not matched to a gene: 12. CDR3 coding DNA: TGTGCCAGCAGCCAAGGCCGGGACAGGAGATGCAATGAGCAGTTCTTC. As protein: CASSQGRDRRCNEQFF.

Ten or more counts support this clonotype. V is TRBV29-1 and J is TRBJ2-7; no clear D. The germline CDR1 and CDR2 sequences are SQVTM and ANQGSEA. There are 12 residues in the CDR3. V dropped 1 base and J dropped 3 bases, with 7 bases sitting between them. The CDR3 region is CSVEGVYYEQYF. CDR3 sequence (DNA): TGCAGCGTTGAAGGTGTGTACTACGAGCAGTACTTC.